This entry lists 2 T cell receptor beta chains sequenced from one sample in a study of blood T cell repertoires in COVID-19. Clones were sequenced by immunoSEQ multiplex PCR, and TCRdb holds only the in-frame ones, with some missing. This table holds 100,000 to 150,000 clones, around four fifths found once. The sequencing sample was made of peripheral blood. Receptor source: an elderly man with active or convalescent COVID-19.

The rearrangement joins TRBV3-1 (or the pseudogene TRBV3-2) to TRBJ2-7; 10 bases are shared with TRBD1. In germline, CDR1 is LGHDT, CDR2 YNNKEL (reference sequence). The CDR3 consists of 17 residues. V dropped 4 bases and J dropped 2; count of bases not matched to a gene: 11. CDR3 nucleotides: TGTGCCAGCAGCCCGTGGGATTCCGGGACAGGGGCCTACGAGCAGTACTTC. Its translation: CASSPWDSGTGAYEQYF.

The rearrangement links TRBV7-2 to TRBJ2-3, with 14 nucleotides matching TRBD2. Germline V lookup: CDR1 SGHTA, CDR2 FQGNSA. This CDR3 comprises 16 residues. The J segment lost 2 bases and the V segment lost 4 bases, leaving 2 bases of the junction unmatched. CDR3 amino acids: CASSWTSGGHTDTQYF. The CDR3 nucleotides read TGTGCCAGCAGCTGGACTAGCGGGGGGCACACAGATACGCAGTATTTT.